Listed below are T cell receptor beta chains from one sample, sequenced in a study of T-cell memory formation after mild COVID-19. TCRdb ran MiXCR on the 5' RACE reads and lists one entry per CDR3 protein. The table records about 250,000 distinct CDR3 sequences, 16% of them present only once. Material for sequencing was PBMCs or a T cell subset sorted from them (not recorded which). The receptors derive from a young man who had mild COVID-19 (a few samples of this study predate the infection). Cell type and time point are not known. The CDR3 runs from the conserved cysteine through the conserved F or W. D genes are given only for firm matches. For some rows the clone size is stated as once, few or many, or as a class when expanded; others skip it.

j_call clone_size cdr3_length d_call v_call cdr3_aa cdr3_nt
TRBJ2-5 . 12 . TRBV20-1 CSAGSVQETQYF TGCAGTGCTGGGTCAGTCCAAGAGACCCAGTACTTC
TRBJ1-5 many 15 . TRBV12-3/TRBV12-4 CASSLARDGSQPQHF TGTGCCAGCAGTTTAGCCAGGGATGGTAGTCAGCCCCAGCATTTT
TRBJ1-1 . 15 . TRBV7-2 CASGSTWTVNTEAFF TGTGCCAGCGGATCGACCTGGACGGTGAACACTGAAGCTTTCTTT
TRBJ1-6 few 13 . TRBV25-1 CASSEGYNSPLHF TGTGCCAGCAGTGAGGGTTACAATTCACCCCTCCACTTT
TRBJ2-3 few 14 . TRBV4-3 CASSQEYPESAQYF TGCGCCAGCAGCCAAGAATACCCTGAAAGTGCGCAGTATTTT
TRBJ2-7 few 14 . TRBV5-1 CASRGAWSSYEQYF TGCGCCAGCAGGGGGGCTTGGAGCTCCTACGAGCAGTACTTC
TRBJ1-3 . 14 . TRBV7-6 CASSSRQFGNTIYF TGTGCCAGCAGCTCCCGCCAGTTTGGAAACACCATATATTTT
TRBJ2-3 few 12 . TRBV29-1 CSVGGLTDTQYF TGCAGCGTTGGGGGGCTCACAGATACGCAGTATTTT
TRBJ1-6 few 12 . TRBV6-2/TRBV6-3 CASSYENSPLHF TGTGCCAGCAGTTACGAGAATTCACCCCTCCACTTT
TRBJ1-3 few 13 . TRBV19 CASRSTAGNTIYF TGTGCCAGTAGATCGACGGCGGGAAACACCATATATTTT
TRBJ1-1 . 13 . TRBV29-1 CSSPGGAGTEAFF TGCAGCTCCCCGGGTGGGGCGGGCACTGAAGCTTTCTTT
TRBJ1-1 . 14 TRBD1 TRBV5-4 CASSSGQVNTEAFF TGTGCCAGCAGCTCCGGACAGGTTAACACTGAAGCTTTCTTT
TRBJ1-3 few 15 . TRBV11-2 CASSNSGQPGNTIYF TGTGCCAGCAGCAACTCGGGACAACCTGGAAACACCATATATTTT
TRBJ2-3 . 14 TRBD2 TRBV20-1 CSAGSGASTDTQYF TGCAGTGCTGGTAGCGGGGCTAGCACAGATACGCAGTATTTT
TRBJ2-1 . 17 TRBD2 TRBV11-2 CASSLGGLAGGENEQFF TGTGCCAGCAGCTTAGGGGGTCTAGCGGGCGGTGAGAATGAGCAGTTCTTC
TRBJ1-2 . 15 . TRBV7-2 CASSRNGGGRYGYTF TGTGCCAGCAGCCGAAACGGCGGGGGACGCTATGGCTACACCTTC
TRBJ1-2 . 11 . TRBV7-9 CASSLAGGYTF TGTGCCAGCAGCTTAGCAGGTGGCTACACCTTC
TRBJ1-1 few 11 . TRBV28 CASTTGTEAFF TGTGCCAGCACTACAGGCACTGAAGCTTTCTTT